These 25 T cell receptor beta chains originate from one sample sequenced in a study of T cells in localized non-small cell lung cancer. The method was immunoSEQ multiplex PCR; TCRdb's version includes in-frame clones alone and lacks a portion of them. This table has about 59,000 clones, approximately 90% appearing once. The input for sequencing was peripheral blood, taken before any cancer treatment. Receptor source: a man aged 35 to 69 with stage I squamous cell lung carcinoma.

The gene calls are TRBV18 and TRBJ1-5, with unresolved D. Germline CDR1 reads KGHSH; CDR2 reads LQKENI. Trimming removed 2 bases from V and 2 bases from J, with 7 bases in between. The CDR3 is 14 amino acids. The CDR3 DNA reads as TGTGCCAGCTCACCAAAGGCGGGCAATCAGCCCCAGCATTTT. It codes for CASSPKAGNQPQHF.

This clone was seen only once. This rearrangement joins TRBV4-1 to TRBJ2-5, with a possible D match to TRBD2 (6 bases). The ends were cut back, 0 bases at V and 0 bases at J, with 8 bases in the middle. The CDR3 covers 15 residues. Germline V gives CDR1 MGHRA, CDR2 YSYEKL. The CDR3: CASSQDGTDQETQYF. The DNA of the CDR3 is TGCGCCAGCAGCCAAGATGGGACTGACCAAGAGACCCAGTACTTC.

V usage is TRBV20-1 and J usage is TRBJ2-1; D remains unclear. The V gene's germline CDR1 is DFQATT and CDR2 SNEGSKA (reference sequence). Trimming removed 6 bases at V and 5 bases at J, with 8 bases between. The CDR3 loop spans 11 amino acids. CDR3 residues: CSASTHNEQFF. The CDR3 nucleotides read TGCAGTGCCTCGACCCACAATGAGCAGTTCTTC.

This rearrangement joins TRBV28 to TRBJ2-7, with TRBD2 matching 8 bases. Per the germline V gene, CDR1 is MDHEN and CDR2 is SYDVKM. The V gene end was trimmed by 10 bases and the J gene end by 3 bases; junction bases not matched to a gene: 8. This CDR3 is 13 amino acids long. This chain's CDR3 is CATGGAGVYEQYF. The CDR3 nucleotides are TGTGCCACCGGGGGGGCAGGGGTCTACGAGCAGTACTTC.

The rearrangement joins TRBV21-1 to TRBJ1-2. TRBV21-1 counts as a pseudogene. The CDR3 is made up of 16 amino acids. The CDR3 region is CASSSPSGRGRYGYTF. The CDR3 nucleotides read TGTGCCAGCAGCTCCCCCTCTGGGAGAGGGAGGTATGGCTACACCTTC.

The rearrangement uses TRBV11-3 and TRBJ2-3; a possible D gene is TRBD1 (5 bases). This CDR3 contains 13 residues. V was cut by 0 bases and J by 7 bases, with 8 bases left in between. Germline assignment: CDR1 SGHNT and CDR2 YENEEA. The CDR3 sequence is CASSLERGNTQYF. Written as DNA, the CDR3 is TGTGCCAGCAGCTTAGAAAGGGGTAATACGCAGTATTTT.

The V gene is TRBV19, the J gene TRBJ1-5; 8 bases agree with TRBD1. V was pared by 2 bases and J by 4 bases, with 1 base of the junction left unmatched. This CDR3 has 14 residues. The germline V gene has CDR1 LNHDA and CDR2 SQIVND (reference sequence). The CDR3 coding sequence is TGTGCCAGTAGTATACGGACAGGGAATCAGCCCCAGCATTTT. Translated, it gives CASSIRTGNQPQHF.

The gene calls are TRBV19 and TRBJ1-5; perhaps TRBD1 as D (6 bases). The CDR3 consists of 14 residues. Germline lookup yields CDR1 LNHDA and CDR2 SQIVND (reference sequence). V gave up 5 bases and J gave up 11 bases, with 19 bases separating them. This CDR3 is CASSSQGFSSTQHF. For the CDR3, the DNA is TGTGCCAGTAGTTCACAGGGCTTCAGCTCGACCCAGCATTTT.

The rearrangement links TRBV7-2 to TRBJ2-5, with TRBD2 identical over 13 bases. The length of the CDR3 is 15 residues. After removal of 1 base from V and 6 bases from J, the junction contained 2 bases not matched to a gene. CDR1 is SGHTA, CDR2 FQGNSA, per germline. The CDR3 bases are TGTGCCAGCAGCTTAGGGGGACTAGCGGGAAAGACCCAGTACTTC. It codes for CASSLGGLAGKTQYF. The variable domain in full, completed from reference TRBV7-2 and TRBJ2-5, reads GAGVSQSPSNKVTEKGKDVELRCDPISGHTALYWYRQSLGQGLEFLIYFQGNSAPDKSGLPSDRFSAERTGGSVSTLTIQRTQQEDSAVYLCASSLGGLAGKTQYFGPGTRLLVL.

The J gene is TRBJ2-3, the V gene TRBV20-1; D not certain. Germline-derived CDR1 and CDR2 are DFQATT and SNEGSKA (reference sequence). The V end lost 2 bases, the J end lost 5 bases, and 5 bases lay between the germline ends. This CDR3 spans 11 amino acids. The CDR3 sequence: CSARRGDTQYF. CDR3 in DNA: TGCAGTGCTAGACGAGGAGATACGCAGTATTTT.

CDR3 sequence reads: CAWRSPNTEAFF. In DNA form, the CDR3 reads TGTGCCTGGAGATCCCCGAACACTGAAGCTTTCTTT. V and J are TRBV30 and TRBJ1-1, with D hard to call. Trimming took 3 bases from V and 1 from J, leaving 6 bases between them. The germline V gene has CDR1 GTSNPN and CDR2 SVGIG (reference sequence). The CDR3 loop spans 12 amino acids.

The J gene is TRBJ2-3, the V gene TRBV5-6; the D is unclear. Germline lookup yields CDR1 SGHDT and CDR2 YYEEEE. V lost 4 bases, J lost 0 bases, and 15 bases lay in between. The length of the CDR3 is 16 residues. In DNA form, the CDR3 reads TGTGCCAGCAGCCCGGATGGCAGCACTAGCACAGATACGCAGTATTTT. Its protein is CASSPDGSTSTDTQYF.

The CDR3, as DNA: TGTGCCAGCAGAGGGGCCGTGCCCACATGGGGCTATGGCTACACCTTC. It is translated as CASRGAVPTWGYGYTF. The rearrangement joins TRBV5-6 to TRBJ1-2; tentatively, D is TRBD1 (5 bases). V shed 5 bases and J shed 4 bases, with 21 bases lying between them. CDR1 and CDR2 from the germline V gene are SGHDT and YYEEEE. This CDR3 region has 16 residues. Combining the CDR3 with reference TRBV5-6 and TRBJ1-2 gives the whole variable domain DAGVTQSPTHLIKTRGQQVTLRCSPKSGHDTVSWYQQALGQGPQFIFQYYEEEERQRGNFPDRFSGHQFPNYSSELNVNALLLGDSALYLCASRGAVPTWGYGYTFGSGTRLTVV.

This CDR3 reads CASRGLAGITDTQYF. DNA for the CDR3: TGTGCCAGCAGGGGACTAGCGGGGATCACAGATACGCAGTATTTT. The chain has TRBV6-6 and TRBJ2-3; TRBD2 agrees at 13 bases. The J segment lost 2 bases and the V segment lost 6 bases, leaving 2 bases of the junction unmatched. The CDR3 has 15 amino acids. Looked up from germline, CDR1 is MNHNY and CDR2 is SVGAGI (reference sequence).

This clone came up a few times. V usage is TRBV7-8 and J usage is TRBJ2-7; 8 nucleotides align to TRBD1. Germline CDR1 reads SGHVS; CDR2 reads FQNEAQ. This CDR3 is built from 15 residues. J was trimmed by 2 bases and V by 1 base; bases with no gene match: 4. CDR3 residues: CASSLGGTGTYEQYF. The CDR3 DNA is TGTGCCAGCAGCTTAGGGGGGACAGGTACCTACGAGCAGTACTTC.

V usage is TRBV5-3 and J usage is TRBJ2-7, with D tentatively TRBD1 (6 bases). TRBV5-3 belongs to the ORF category, with a function that is uncertain. V dropped 0 bases and J dropped 5 bases, with 21 bases sitting between them. This CDR3 is 17 amino acids long. The CDR3 DNA follows: TGTGCCAGAAGCTTGGTAGTTATAGCATACAGGGTCGACGAGCAGTACTTC. Translation: CARSLVVIAYRVDEQYF.

The CDR3: CASRFSNQPQHF. CDR3 DNA sequence: TGTGCCAGCAGGTTTAGCAATCAGCCCCAGCATTTT. The V gene is TRBV2, the J gene TRBJ1-5; no clear D gene. Trimming shortened V by 6 bases and J by 0 bases, and 3 bases separated the two germline ends. This CDR3 region has 12 residues. Germline V gives CDR1 SNHLY, CDR2 FYNNEI.

The chain links TRBV4-1 to TRBJ2-1; TRBD1 agrees at 9 bases. This CDR3 is built from 16 residues. V trimming: 3 bases; J trimming: 0 bases; junction bases outside the gene matches: 3. Germline assignment: CDR1 MGHRA and CDR2 YSYEKL. CDR3 in DNA: TGCGCCAGCAGCCAGGACAGGGGACTCTCCTACAATGAGCAGTTCTTC. It is translated as CASSQDRGLSYNEQFF.

The chain has TRBV6-5 and TRBJ2-5; tentatively, D is TRBD1 or TRBD2 (5 bases each). The CDR3 is made up of 15 amino acids. Between the trimmed V and J ends, which lost 2 bases and 4 bases, there was a span of 14 bases. Germline V gene sequence: CDR1 MNHEY, CDR2 SVGAGI. DNA for the CDR3: TGTGCCAGCAGTTACCGGGACGGCCGGGGAGAGACCCAGTACTTC. Translating it yields CASSYRDGRGETQYF.

The chain joins TRBV5-1 to TRBJ1-2; D unclear. Germline CDR1 SGHRS, CDR2 YFSETQ. Trimming cost V 4 bases and J 10 bases, with 17 bases left between them. The CDR3 length is 13 residues. CDR3 in DNA: TGCGCCAGCAGCCAGGAAGCGGGATCAGACTACACCTTC. This translates into CASSQEAGSDYTF. Full variable domain (rest looked up from reference TRBV5-1 and TRBJ1-2): KAGVTQTPRYLIKTRGQQVTLSCSPISGHRSVSWYQQTPGQGLQFLFEYFSETQRNKGNFPGRFSGRQFSNSRSEMNVSTLELGDSALYLCASSQEAGSDYTFGSGTRLTVV.

Here the CDR3 reads CASSRTRGETQYF. The CDR3 nucleotides read TGTGCCAGTAGTAGGACTAGAGGAGAGACCCAGTACTTC. The chain recombines TRBV19 with TRBJ2-5, with TRBD2 matching 7 bases. Germline-derived CDR1 and CDR2 are LNHDA and SQIVND (reference sequence). V lost 4 bases, J lost 4 bases, and 3 bases stayed unmatched. This CDR3 has 13 amino acids.

The genes are TRBV10-1 and TRBJ2-7; unclear D gene. Trimming stripped 0 bases from V and 3 bases from J, with 12 bases between. The CDR3 has 15 residues. Per germline, CDR1 WNHNN and CDR2 SYGVQD (reference sequence). As DNA, the CDR3 is TGCGCCAGCAGTGAGTCTGGGAACTTGGGCTACGAGCAGTACTTC. This codes for CASSESGNLGYEQYF.

The J gene is TRBJ2-1, the V gene TRBV28, with D perhaps given as TRBD1 or TRBD2 (5 bases each). Germline V CDR1 and CDR2: MDHEN, SYDVKM. The CDR3 is made up of 15 amino acids. Trimming took 8 bases from V and 5 from J, leaving 19 bases between them. The CDR3 bases are TGTGCCAGCCATAAAAGGGGAGCAGTCCACAATGAGCAGTTCTTC. It yields the protein CASHKRGAVHNEQFF.

CDR3 bases: TGCGCCAGCAGCCAAGTTGCGATTGGAATACAGGGCAATGAGCAGTTCTTC. It yields the protein CASSQVAIGIQGNEQFF. The V and J genes are TRBV4-3 and TRBJ2-1; tentatively, D is TRBD1 (6 bases). V dropped 1 base and J dropped 6 bases, with 19 bases sitting between them. The CDR3 has 17 amino acids. Germline V CDR1 and CDR2: LGHNA, YSLEER.

This chain joins TRBV18 and TRBJ2-2; D perhaps matches TRBD2 (6 bases). The CDR3 extends over 14 amino acids. Germline CDR1 and CDR2: KGHSH and LQKENI. V dropped 0 bases and J dropped 6 bases, with 8 bases sitting between them. CDR3 nucleotides: TGTGCCAGCTCACCACCTGGAGGGTCCGGGGAGCTGTTTTTT. It yields the protein CASSPPGGSGELFF.